What follows is one TCR beta chain and its context. This specimen comes from a study of CD8+CD57+ T cells in acquired aplastic anemia. Across the whole study: Yields of DNA that came from sorted CD4+ and CD8+ cells averaged roughly 3.2 ug. Healthy-donor CD4+ cells averaged approximately 11 million reads.

The template for TCR beta VDJ and CDR3 sequence profiling was genomic DNA. Each CDR3 protein is one row after TCRdb ran MiXCR on the reads. The repertoire has about 140,000 distinct CDR3 sequences, 35% to 50% of them found once; the top ten carry 8% to 8.5%. This receptor was identified in a human donor in good health, serving as a control. Sequenced sample: sorted CD4+, CD8+, or CD8+CD57+ T cells (not recorded which) from PBMCs.

CDR3 in DNA: TGTGCCAGCAGCCAAGTGCCAGCAGGGGGACCCATATATTTT. The encoded protein is CASSQVPAGGPIYF. This chain connects TRBV3-1 to TRBJ1-3, with 7 bases lining up with TRBD1. The CDR3 sequence is 14 residues long. V shed 1 base, J shed 11 bases, and the junction held 8 bases outside the gene matches. Germline V gene lookup returns CDR1 LGHDT and CDR2 YNNKEL (reference sequence).